The 31 T cell receptor beta chains below were found in one sample sequenced in a study of monozygotic twins with inflammatory bowel disease. TCRdb reprocessed the 5' RACE reads and keeps a single row for each CDR3 protein, giving no DNA. This repertoire includes more than 95,000 distinct CDR3 sequences. The sequenced sample consisted of blood. The receptors were gathered from a human donor with ulcerative colitis or Crohn's disease, or a healthy co-twin of an affected twin (not recorded which).

This sequence joins TRBV24-1 and TRBJ2-2. Germline values: CDR1 KGHDR, CDR2 SFDVKD. There are 14 residues in the CDR3. CDR3 loop: CATSGLVGTGELFF.

The V gene is TRBV19, the J gene TRBJ2-2; the D gene TCRdb calls, TRBD2, cannot be checked with no DNA. Germline V lookup: CDR1 LNHDA, CDR2 SQIVND (reference sequence). This CDR3 is built from 16 residues. CDR3 residues: CASRRTRSSNTGELFF.

This chain uses TRBV11-2 with TRBJ2-3. This CDR3 has 12 residues. Per the germline V gene, CDR1 is SGHAT and CDR2 is FQNNGV. CDR3 amino acids: CASSLFSDTQYF.

This chain links TRBV2 with TRBJ1-1; TCRdb reports TRBD1, a call that lacks DNA to check it against. Germline-derived CDR1 and CDR2 are SNHLY and FYNNEI. This CDR3 has 12 residues. The CDR3 here is CASREGGPEAFF.

The chain is built from TRBV7-2 and TRBJ2-1. This CDR3 has 11 amino acids. The germline CDR1 and CDR2 sequences are SGHTA and FQGNSA. CDR3: CASSGQLLRFF.

The V call is TRBV7-6, the J call TRBJ2-5; TCRdb reports TRBD1, a call that lacks DNA to check it against. CDR3 length: 16 amino acids. Per germline, CDR1 SGHVS and CDR2 FNYEAQ. The CDR3: CASSQGGTPCQETQYF.

This rearrangement joins TRBV29-1 to TRBJ2-2; TCRdb outputs TRBD1, but without DNA this stays unchecked. The CDR3 sequence is 15 residues long. Germline assignment: CDR1 SQVTM and CDR2 ANQGSEA. CDR3 protein: CSVDGQGANTGELFF.

The chain combines TRBV12-3 or TRBV12-4 with TRBJ1-6. There are 14 residues in the CDR3. The CDR3 protein is CASSFGQNNSPLHF.

This chain uses TRBV12-3 or TRBV12-4 with TRBJ2-3. The CDR3 contains 15 residues. The chain's CDR3 is CASSLIWSGTDTQYF.

V is TRBV7-2 and J is TRBJ1-5; TCRdb's D call, TRBD1, is unchecked because there is no DNA. CDR1 and CDR2 (germline): SGHTA, FQGNSA. CDR3 length equals 15 residues. The CDR3 is CASSLGGRLYQPQHF.

The chain uses TRBV5-5 and TRBJ1-2; TCRdb outputs TRBD1, but without DNA this stays unchecked. The CDR3 covers 13 residues. Germline CDR1 is SGHKS and CDR2 is YYEKEE (reference sequence). The CDR3 region is CASSRQEGHGYTF.

J is TRBJ2-3 and V is TRBV20-1; TCRdb returns TRBD2, unconfirmable since there is no DNA. CDR1 is DFQATT and CDR2 is SNEGSKA in the germline V gene (reference sequence). The CDR3 has 16 amino acids. CDR3 loop: CSAKRRGGHSTDTQYF.

CDR3 loop: CASSYSGGGGTEAFF. This chain connects TRBV6-5 to TRBJ1-1; TCRdb lists TRBD1, though no DNA is available to test this call. This CDR3 spans 15 amino acids. The germline CDR1 and CDR2 sequences are MNHEY and SVGAGI.

V usage is TRBV10-3 and J usage is TRBJ2-7; TCRdb's D call of TRBD1 is untestable without DNA. The CDR3 loop spans 12 amino acids. Germline CDR1 reads ENHRY; CDR2 reads SYGVKD. Here the CDR3 reads CATLGLGGEQYF.

CDR3 sequence: CASSSLADASYEQYF. The rearrangement links TRBV6-5 to TRBJ2-7; as DNA is missing, the TRBD2 call by TCRdb cannot be tested. Germline V gene data show CDR1 as MNHEY and CDR2 as SVGAGI. This CDR3 comprises 15 residues.

The chain is built from TRBV18 and TRBJ2-7. CDR3 length: 15 amino acids. The germline gives CDR1 KGHSH, CDR2 LQKENI. The CDR3: CASSPHPDASLEQYF.

The rearrangement joins TRBV20-1 to TRBJ2-3; no DNA is available, so the TRBD1 call from TCRdb remains unchecked. The CDR3 covers 14 residues. Germline-derived CDR1 and CDR2 are DFQATT and SNEGSKA (reference sequence). The CDR3 is CSARDRTNDYTQYF.

The chain recombines TRBV20-1 with TRBJ2-2; TCRdb selects TRBD1, and the lack of DNA leaves this call unchecked. Germline values: CDR1 DFQATT, CDR2 SNEGSKA (reference sequence). The CDR3 totals 13 residues. CDR3 amino acids: CSAPARGRGELFF.

The chain has TRBV7-2 and TRBJ2-1. The CDR3 has 15 amino acids. Germline assignment: CDR1 SGHTA and CDR2 FQGNSA. The CDR3 sequence is CASSLDTASYNEQFF.

The genes are TRBV6-2 or TRBV6-3 and TRBJ2-5; the TRBD2 assignment by TCRdb is unverifiable without DNA. The CDR3 is 17 residues long. Looked up from germline, CDR1 is MNHEY and CDR2 is SVGEGT. This CDR3 reads CASSYIAGAPYQETQYF.

V and J are TRBV12-3 or TRBV12-4 and TRBJ2-7; TCRdb outputs TRBD1, but without DNA this stays unchecked. This CDR3 is built from 15 residues. The CDR3 sequence: CASSFFSPGGYEQYF.

The chain couples TRBV7-9 to TRBJ1-4. Germline V gives CDR1 SEHNR, CDR2 FQNEAQ (reference sequence). This CDR3 contains 14 residues. This CDR3 reads CASSLRTDNEKLFF.

The chain carries TRBV5-6 and TRBJ2-2; checking the TCRdb D call of TRBD1 is not possible without DNA. This CDR3 contains 15 residues. CDR1 is SGHDT, CDR2 YYEEEE, per germline. The CDR3 protein is CASRSGPGATGELFF. Combining the CDR3 with reference TRBV5-6 and TRBJ2-2 gives the whole variable domain DAGVTQSPTHLIKTRGQQVTLRCSPKSGHDTVSWYQQALGQGPQFIFQYYEEEERQRGNFPDRFSGHQFPNYSSELNVNALLLGDSALYLCASRSGPGATGELFFGEGSRLTVL.

This chain links TRBV7-8 with TRBJ2-3; the D call from TCRdb, TRBD1, cannot be confirmed without DNA. Per the germline V gene, CDR1 is SGHVS and CDR2 is FQNEAQ. The CDR3 spans 15 residues. The chain's CDR3 is CASSLQGARADTQYF.

The genes are TRBV6-2 or TRBV6-3 and TRBJ2-1. The V gene's germline CDR1 is MNHEY and CDR2 SVGEGT. The CDR3 extends over 16 amino acids. This chain's CDR3 is CASSYSRGGSYNEQFF.

The chain uses TRBV9 and TRBJ2-7; TCRdb proposes TRBD1, but this gene call is untestable without DNA. In germline, CDR1 is SGDLS, CDR2 YYNGEE. This CDR3 has 15 residues. CDR3: CASSVYQTGINEQYF.

CDR3 in amino acids: CASSVTIAGGAWDTQYF. This chain uses TRBV5-5 with TRBJ2-3; TCRdb calls TRBD2, which cannot be checked without DNA. In germline, CDR1 is SGHKS, CDR2 YYEKEE (reference sequence). The CDR3 runs 17 residues.

The chain links TRBV20-1 to TRBJ2-1. CDR1 DFQATT and CDR2 SNEGSKA come from the germline V gene (reference sequence). CDR3 length equals 12 residues. The CDR3: CSARDLNNEQFF.

This chain uses TRBV7-2 with TRBJ2-5. Germline CDR1 SGHTA, CDR2 FQGNSA. The CDR3 covers 13 residues. CDR3 residues: CASSQAAQETQYF.

J is TRBJ2-7 and V is TRBV2; TCRdb selects TRBD1, and the lack of DNA leaves this call unchecked. The length of the CDR3 is 13 residues. CDR1 and CDR2 from the germline V gene are SNHLY and FYNNEI. CDR3 residues: CASRTGYSYEQYF.

V gene TRBV12-3 or TRBV12-4 combines with J gene TRBJ2-1; TCRdb selects TRBD2, and the lack of DNA leaves this call unchecked. The CDR3 length is 16 residues. CDR3 loop: CASTPGTSLPHGEQFF.